This is a list of T cell receptor beta chains from one sample in a study of blood T cell repertoires in COVID-19. The table came from immunoSEQ multiplex PCR; TCRdb's copy has only in-frame clones and leaves some out. The sample carries tens of thousands of clones, roughly 87% recorded once. The sample was peripheral blood. These receptors were collected from a male donor with acute or convalescent COVID-19. Each CDR3 is given with its conserved first and last residue. The order of the fields is V gene, J gene, CDR3 protein.

TRBV7-2	TRBJ2-5	CASSLALAGGIETQYF
TRBV7-2	TRBJ1-5	CASSWGTGGYQPQHF
TRBV5-1	TRBJ1-1	CASSLGQGATEAFF
TRBV5-1	TRBJ2-1	CASSLVADRGNEQFF
TRBV4-2	TRBJ2-5	CASSQTWTGSQETQYF
TRBV4-1	TRBJ2-2	CASSQGPGANTGELFF
TRBV19	TRBJ2-3	CATTLGVGGRPDTQYF
TRBV2	TRBJ1-2	CASSANGGDTF
TRBV5-5	TRBJ1-1	CASSSILGNEAFF
TRBV2	TRBJ2-7	CASRAQGGVYEQYF
TRBV6-4	TRBJ2-1	CASSGQGAGEQFF
TRBV5-1	TRBJ2-1	CASRDSHNEQFF
TRBV29-1	TRBJ2-3	CSVEKESTDTQYF
TRBV11-1	TRBJ2-7	CASRRRQTDEQYF
TRBV18	TRBJ1-5	CASSPTGDQPQHF
TRBV24-1	TRBJ2-3	CATSDYWQGIGDTQYF
TRBV7-9	TRBJ1-4	CASSLSTGAHEKLFF
TRBV2	TRBJ1-1	CASRAGQGATEAFF
TRBV6-5	TRBJ1-2	CASSYSLGHYGYTF
TRBV29-1	TRBJ2-5	CSVGRRENQETQYF
TRBV4-2	TRBJ1-2	CASSQDEEGYTF
TRBV5-1	TRBJ1-4	CASSLQPRQGDEKLFF
TRBV30	TRBJ1-2	CAWRVTGIYGYTF
TRBV5-6	TRBJ2-3	CASSVLLAGGSTDTQYF
TRBV7-9	TRBJ1-1	CASSLPGRRNTEAFF
TRBV2	TRBJ1-1	CASTSTGLGTEAFF
TRBV5-1	TRBJ1-4	CASSMGGRNEKLFF
TRBV5-1	TRBJ1-1	CASSLESVNTEAFF
TRBV2	TRBJ1-4	CASRTTDSTEKLFF
TRBV6-2/TRBV6-3	TRBJ2-5	CASSRDLQETQYF
TRBV18	TRBJ2-5	CASSPTTGTETQYF
TRBV18	TRBJ2-7	CASSPGEGLTYEQYF
TRBV28	TRBJ2-7	CASYQDGTSESYEQYF
TRBV29-1	TRBJ2-1	CSVLSGASYNEQFF
TRBV6-5	TRBJ1-4	CAIGARQGANEKLFF
TRBV10-2	TRBJ1-1	CASSAGQLITEAFF
TRBV7-4	TRBJ1-6	CASSLKSSYNSPLHF
TRBV5-1	TRBJ2-2	CASSLDRGNTGELFF
TRBV6-5	TRBJ1-5	CASSPRDSRQPQHF
TRBV29-1	TRBJ1-6	CSVGGTGVNSPLHF
TRBV30	TRBJ1-1	CAWRIGQENTEAFF
TRBV18	TRBJ1-3	CASSRTGTPGNTIYF
TRBV11-2	TRBJ2-1	CASSPRLAGLYNEQFF
TRBV7-9	TRBJ1-4	CASSPTATNEKLFF
TRBV6-4	TRBJ2-2	CASSDVAENTGELFF
TRBV5-6	TRBJ1-6	CASSLGAGDNSPLHF
TRBV4-1	TRBJ1-6	CASSQGQYNSPLHF
TRBV2	TRBJ2-7	CASKGTGGDEQYF
TRBV6-5	TRBJ1-1	CASRHGQGNTEAFF
TRBV5-4	TRBJ1-4	CASSLPGTRGEKLFF
TRBV30	TRBJ1-6	CAYAALAGWQGPDHSPLHF
TRBV28	TRBJ1-2	CASSLPSDGYTF
TRBV7-3	TRBJ2-2	CASSPRGTGYSGELFF
TRBV11-2	TRBJ2-5	CASSRGTGGGETQYF
TRBV3-1/TRBV3-2	TRBJ2-5	CASSQVETGGPETQYF
TRBV11-2	TRBJ1-3	CASSPTGPGGNTIYF
TRBV5-4	TRBJ1-4	CASSLGGDNEKLFF
TRBV5-1	TRBJ1-1	CASSSNQGQGTEAFF
TRBV6-1	TRBJ2-7	CASSGASRTFSYEQYF
TRBV30	TRBJ2-2	CAWSQGANTGELFF